Shown below are 8 T cell receptor beta chains from a single sample sequenced in a study of identifying expanded T cells in peripheral blood (dated 2019 in TCRdb). Library preparation was by the immunoSEQ multiplex PCR assay. The table comes from immuneACCESS by way of TCRdb, which keeps in-frame sequences with V and J called. Part of the clones is missing from these tables; in studies checked, under half for an unresolved V gene and the rest for unknown reasons. The sample data list 95,000 to 100,000 clones, and 87% of these were observed just once. The ten largest account for about 18% of the sample. The material sequenced was blood. The receptors were sampled from a person aged 18 to 70 in good health.

The rearrangement joins TRBV2 to TRBJ2-5; D ambiguous. This CDR3 has 13 residues. The germline V and J ends were trimmed by 1 base and 5 bases, with 8 bases remaining between them. CDR1 is SNHLY and CDR2 is FYNNEI in the germline V gene. The CDR3 loop is CASSEGVRETQYF. Here the CDR3 DNA reads TGTGCCAGCAGTGAAGGGGTTCGGGAGACCCAGTACTTC.

Here the CDR3 reads CASKKLAEYNEQFF. The CDR3 coding sequence is TGTGCCAGTAAAAAACTAGCGGAGTACAATGAGCAGTTCTTC. V and J are TRBV6-6 and TRBJ2-1, with TRBD2 matching over 8 bases. CDR3 size: 14 residues. Germline V gives CDR1 MNHNY, CDR2 SVGAGI (reference sequence). The ends lost 9 bases at V and 4 bases at J; junction bases unmatched: 8.

This clone occurred once. V gene TRBV27 combines with J gene TRBJ2-5; a weak D match, TRBD1 (6 bases). There are 12 residues in the CDR3. V lost 6 bases, J lost 3 bases, and 8 bases lay in between. Germline CDR1 MNHEY, CDR2 SMNVEV (reference sequence). The CDR3 loop is CASSKGEETQYF. CDR3 in DNA: TGTGCCAGCAGCAAGGGGGAAGAGACCCAGTACTTC.

V and J are TRBV7-2 and TRBJ1-3; the D gene is possibly TRBD1 (6 bases). From germline, CDR1 is SGHTA and CDR2 FQGNSA. Trimming stripped 5 bases from V and 4 bases from J, with 15 bases between. CDR3 length: 15 residues. The CDR3 bases are TGTGCCAGCAGCGTCCAAACAGGGATCGGAAACACCATATATTTT. Protein sequence: CASSVQTGIGNTIYF.

The rearrangement joins TRBV7-9 to TRBJ1-2, with 10 bases identical to TRBD1. Germline CDR1 reads SEHNR; CDR2 reads FQNEAQ (reference sequence). V dropped 5 bases and J dropped 6; count of bases not matched to a gene: 6. The length of the CDR3 is 14 residues. The CDR3: CASSPDRGRDGYTF. CDR3 sequence (DNA): TGTGCCAGCAGCCCCGACAGGGGGCGAGATGGCTACACCTTC.

The rearrangement links TRBV7-2 to TRBJ2-2; D call uncertain. Germline loops: CDR1 SGHTA, CDR2 FQGNSA. There are 14 residues in the CDR3. V lost 3 bases and J 4 bases, leaving 9 bases between the germline ends. CDR3 DNA sequence: TGTGCCAGCAGCTTTTATGTGATCACCGGGGAGCTGTTTTTT. Translating gives CASSFYVITGELFF.

The V and J genes are TRBV7-2 and TRBJ1-1; D is uncertain. The CDR3 runs to 12 residues. Germline lookup yields CDR1 SGHTA and CDR2 FQGNSA. V was clipped by 5 bases and J by 3 bases, with 7 bases between them. Here the CDR3 reads CASSPSYTEAFF. CDR3 bases: TGTGCCAGCAGCCCGTCTTACACTGAAGCTTTCTTT.

The J gene is TRBJ2-3, the V gene TRBV7-2, with 12 positions matching TRBD1. CDR3 length: 14 amino acids. Losses at the gene ends were 5 bases for V and 14 bases for J; bases not matched to a gene: 11. Germline V CDR1 and CDR2: SGHTA, FQGNSA. CDR3 protein: CASSRDRGQSRWYF. DNA for the CDR3: TGTGCCAGCAGCCGGGACAGGGGGCAGTCCCGGTGGTATTTT.